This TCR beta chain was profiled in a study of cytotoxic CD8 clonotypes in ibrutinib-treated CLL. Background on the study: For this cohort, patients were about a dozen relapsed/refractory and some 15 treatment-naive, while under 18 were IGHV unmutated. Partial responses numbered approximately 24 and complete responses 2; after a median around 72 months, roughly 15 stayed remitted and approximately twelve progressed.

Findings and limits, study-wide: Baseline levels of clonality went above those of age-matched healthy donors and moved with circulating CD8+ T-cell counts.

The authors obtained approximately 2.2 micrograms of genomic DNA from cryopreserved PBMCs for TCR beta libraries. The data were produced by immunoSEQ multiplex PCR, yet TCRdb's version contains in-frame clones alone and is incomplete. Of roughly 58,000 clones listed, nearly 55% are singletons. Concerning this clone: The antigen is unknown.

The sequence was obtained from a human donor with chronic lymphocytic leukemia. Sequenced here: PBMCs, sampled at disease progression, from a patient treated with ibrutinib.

The CDR3 reads CASSQATGVDTGELFF. The CDR3, as DNA: TGTGCCAGCAGCCAAGCCACAGGGGTGGACACCGGGGAGCTGTTTTTT. The chain employs TRBV4-2 and TRBJ2-2; TRBD1 agrees at 7 bases. The J segment lost 3 bases and the V segment lost 1 base, leaving 5 bases of the junction unmatched. Germline values: CDR1 LGHNA, CDR2 YNFKEQ. The CDR3 contains 16 residues.